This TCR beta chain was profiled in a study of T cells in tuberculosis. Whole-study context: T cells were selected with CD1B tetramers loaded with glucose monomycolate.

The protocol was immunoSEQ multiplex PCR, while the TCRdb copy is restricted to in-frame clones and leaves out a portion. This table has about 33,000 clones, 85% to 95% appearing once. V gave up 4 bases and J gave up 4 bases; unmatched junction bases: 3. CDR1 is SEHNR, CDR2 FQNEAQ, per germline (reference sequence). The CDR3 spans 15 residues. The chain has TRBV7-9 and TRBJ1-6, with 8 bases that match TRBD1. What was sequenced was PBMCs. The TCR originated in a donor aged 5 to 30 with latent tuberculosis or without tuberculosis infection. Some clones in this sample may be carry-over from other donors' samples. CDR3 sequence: CASSSDRGYNSPLHF. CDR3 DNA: TGTGCCAGCAGCTCCGACAGGGGTTATAATTCACCCCTCCACTTT.